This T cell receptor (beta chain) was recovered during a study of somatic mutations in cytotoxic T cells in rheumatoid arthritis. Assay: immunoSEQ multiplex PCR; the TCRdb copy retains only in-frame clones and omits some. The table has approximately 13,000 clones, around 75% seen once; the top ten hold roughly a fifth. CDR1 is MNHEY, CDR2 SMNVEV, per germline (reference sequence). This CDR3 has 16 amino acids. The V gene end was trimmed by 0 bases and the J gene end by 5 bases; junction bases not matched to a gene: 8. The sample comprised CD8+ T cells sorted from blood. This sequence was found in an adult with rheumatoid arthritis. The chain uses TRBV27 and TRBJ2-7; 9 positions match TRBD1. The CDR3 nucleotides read TGTGCCAGCAGTTTATCCGGAGGGACAGGGTTCGACGAGCAGTACTTC. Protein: CASSLSGGTGFDEQYF.